This T cell receptor (beta chain) came from a study of T cell responses to AZD1222 COVID-19 vaccine. The study's findings and limits: The study reported that nearly half of spike-specific TCRs target unmutated variant regions.

Method: immunoSEQ multiplex PCR; TCRdb's copy keeps in-frame clones and lacks some. The sample yields some 150,000 clones, 92% seen once. Trimming pared 0 bases from V and 8 bases from J, leaving 13 bases between. The CDR3 length is 15 residues. Germline CDR1 reads MNHNY; CDR2 reads SVGAGI (reference sequence). As concerns this clone: Its antigen is not known.

The input for sequencing was peripheral blood, taken 28 days after the second AZD1222 dose. The receptor was isolated from an adult who received the AZD1222 COVID-19 vaccine. The V and J genes are TRBV6-6 and TRBJ1-4; D might be TRBD1 (5 bases). The CDR3 here is CASSYSFLGAEKLFF. The CDR3 nucleotides read TGTGCCAGCAGTTACTCGTTCCTTGGGGCCGAAAAACTGTTTTTT.